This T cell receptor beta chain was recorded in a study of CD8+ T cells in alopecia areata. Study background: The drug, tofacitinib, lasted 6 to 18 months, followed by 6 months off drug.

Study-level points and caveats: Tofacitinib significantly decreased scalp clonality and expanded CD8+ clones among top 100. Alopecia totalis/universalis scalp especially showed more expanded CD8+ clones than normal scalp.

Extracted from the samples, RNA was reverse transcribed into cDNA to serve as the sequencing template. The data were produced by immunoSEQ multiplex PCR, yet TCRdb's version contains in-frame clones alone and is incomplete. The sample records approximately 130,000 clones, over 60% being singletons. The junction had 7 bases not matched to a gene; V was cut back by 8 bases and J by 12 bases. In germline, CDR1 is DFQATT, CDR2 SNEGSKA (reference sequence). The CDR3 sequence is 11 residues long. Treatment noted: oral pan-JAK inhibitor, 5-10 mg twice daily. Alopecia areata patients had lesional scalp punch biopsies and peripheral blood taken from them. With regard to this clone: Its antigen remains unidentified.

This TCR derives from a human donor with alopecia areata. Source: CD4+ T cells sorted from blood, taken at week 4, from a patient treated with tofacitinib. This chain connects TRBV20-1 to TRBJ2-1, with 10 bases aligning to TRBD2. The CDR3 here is CSPKREGGQFF. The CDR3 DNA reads TGCAGTCCCAAGCGGGAGGGAGGGCAGTTCTTC.